These 29 T cell receptor beta chains originate from one sample sequenced in a study of blood T cell repertoires in COVID-19. Some clones are missing from TCRdb's copy, which holds only in-frame ones; the method was immunoSEQ multiplex PCR. This table has under 120,000 clones, approximately 90% appearing once. Input material: peripheral blood. The receptors here all came from a woman aged 80 or older with acute or convalescent COVID-19.

Only a few counts were recorded for this clone. This rearrangement joins TRBV19 to TRBJ1-2; no reliable D call. There are 14 residues in the CDR3. Deletions cut 4 bases from V and 4 bases from J, with 13 bases between. Germline V gene lookup returns CDR1 LNHDA and CDR2 SQIVND (reference sequence). The CDR3 loop reads CASSSGVGGYGYTF. Here the CDR3 DNA reads TGTGCCAGTAGTAGTGGGGTCGGAGGCTATGGCTACACCTTC. The whole variable domain, remainder taken from reference TRBV19 and TRBJ1-2, is DGGITQSPKYLFRKEGQNVTLSCEQNLNHDAMYWYRQDPGQGLRLIYYSQIVNDFQKGDIAEGYSVSREKKESFPLTVTSAQKNPTAFYLCASSSGVGGYGYTFGSGTRLTVV.

The rearrangement uses TRBV19 and TRBJ1-2, with 7 bases matching TRBD1. Germline CDR1 is LNHDA and CDR2 is SQIVND (reference sequence). The CDR3 is 14 residues long. Trimming at V came to 7 bases and at J to 2 bases, leaving 7 bases not matched to a gene. Written as DNA, the CDR3 is TGTGCCAGTACCCGGGACAGCGTAAACTATGGCTACACCTTC. Encoded protein: CASTRDSVNYGYTF.

This chain links TRBV2 with TRBJ2-5; D remains unclear. V lost 5 bases, J lost 5 bases, and 9 bases lay in between. Germline loops: CDR1 SNHLY, CDR2 FYNNEI. The CDR3 runs to 12 residues. The chain's CDR3 is CASSRRSETQYF. As DNA, the CDR3 is TGTGCCAGCAGTCGCCGTAGTGAGACCCAGTACTTC.

The V gene is TRBV5-3, the J gene TRBJ2-7; TRBD1 matches 7 bases. TRBV5-3 counts as an open reading frame of uncertain function. The junction had 19 bases not matched to a gene; V was cut back by 4 bases and J by 3 bases. The CDR3 is made up of 18 amino acids. The CDR3 DNA reads TGTGCCAGAAGCCTGGGGGTTCAGGGGGTCCAGGGGCGCTACGAGCAGTACTTC. Protein: CARSLGVQGVQGRYEQYF.

This clone was observed once. The chain employs TRBV28 and TRBJ2-5, with 8 bases matching TRBD2. Per the germline V gene, CDR1 is MDHEN and CDR2 is SYDVKM. The length of the CDR3 is 18 residues. J gave up 3 bases and V 2 bases, and 14 bases lay outside the gene matches. CDR3 DNA sequence: TGTGCCAGCAGTTTACGGGGCGTAGGCGGGGGGACTAAAGAGACCCAGTACTTC. Translated, it gives CASSLRGVGGGTKETQYF.

This rearrangement joins TRBV30 to TRBJ1-5; possibly TRBD1 for D (5 bases). Germline values: CDR1 GTSNPN, CDR2 SVGIG (reference sequence). V dropped 2 bases and J dropped 4 bases, with 9 bases sitting between them. The CDR3 loop spans 13 amino acids. CDR3 sequence (DNA): TGTGCCTGGAGTCGGCGGGGGAATCAGCCCCAGCATTTT. Translating gives CAWSRRGNQPQHF.

This chain connects TRBV12-2 to TRBJ2-3; the table's D gene call, TRBD1, was not cross checked with the DNA. TRBV12-2 is assigned pseudogene status. This CDR3 region has 16 residues. The CDR3 reads CASPLPRQGATDTQYF. The CDR3 bases are TGTGCAAGTCCCCTCCCGAGACAGGGGGCAACAGATACGCAGTATTTT.

V and J are TRBV2 and TRBJ2-7; D gene unclear. Germline V lookup: CDR1 SNHLY, CDR2 FYNNEI. Trimming left V 6 bases short and J 6 bases short, with 9 bases between. This CDR3 spans 11 amino acids. The CDR3 nucleotides are TGTGCCAGCAGGGTAGCCCCCGAGCAGTACTTC. Its translation is CASRVAPEQYF.

The chain combines TRBV6-2 or TRBV6-3 with TRBJ1-4; D is possibly TRBD1 (6 bases). The V and J ends lost 0 bases and 8 bases respectively, with 10 bases between them. The germline CDR1 and CDR2 sequences are MNHEY and SVGEGT. The CDR3 loop spans 14 amino acids. CDR3 loop: CASSYSGAREKLFF. The CDR3, as DNA: TGTGCCAGCAGTTACTCGGGGGCGAGGGAAAAACTGTTTTTT.

The chain is built from TRBV29-1 and TRBJ2-5, with 10 positions matching TRBD1. There are 15 residues in the CDR3. Germline lookup yields CDR1 SQVTM and CDR2 ANQGSEA. Losses at the gene ends were 2 bases for V and 5 bases for J; bases not matched to a gene: 8. In DNA form, the CDR3 reads TGCAGCGTTGAACTGACAGGGGGCCTCGGGGAGACCCAGTACTTC. It yields the protein CSVELTGGLGETQYF.

The chain joins TRBV9 to TRBJ2-5; 9 bases agree with TRBD2. This CDR3 contains 15 residues. Germline trimming cut 4 bases from V and 3 bases from J; bases unmatched to any gene: 7. From germline, CDR1 is SGDLS and CDR2 YYNGEE. DNA for the CDR3: TGTGCCAGCAGCTTAAGCGGGGGGCTAAAAGAGACCCAGTACTTC. It encodes CASSLSGGLKETQYF. Filled out from reference TRBV9 and TRBJ2-5, the complete variable domain reads DSGVTQTPKHLITATGQRVTLRCSPRSGDLSVYWYQQSLDQGLQFLIQYYNGEERAKGNILERFSAQQFPDLHSELNLSSLELGDSALYFCASSLSGGLKETQYFGPGTRLLVL.

The CDR3 DNA sequence: TGTGCCAGCAGCCCTAGCGCGCGGGGACCCATTAGCTCCTACAATGAGCAGTTCTTC. It is translated as CASSPSARGPISSYNEQFF. The chain has TRBV7-9 and TRBJ2-1; a possible D gene is TRBD2 (6 bases). The V end was cut by 5 bases, the J end by 0 bases, with 23 bases between. The CDR3 extends over 19 amino acids. CDR1 and CDR2 from the germline V gene are SEHNR and FQNEAQ (reference sequence).

The chain recombines TRBV19 with TRBJ1-1, with no clear D. There are 10 residues in the CDR3. Germline V gives CDR1 LNHDA, CDR2 SQIVND (reference sequence). V was pared by 7 bases and J by 11 bases, with 11 bases between. The CDR3 DNA reads TGTGCCAGTACCGAGGGATGGGCTTTCTTT. Translated: CASTEGWAFF.

This chain joins TRBV6-5 and TRBJ2-7, with D perhaps TRBD2 (6 bases). This CDR3 spans 15 amino acids. Trimming removed 7 bases at V and 3 bases at J, with 19 bases between. The V gene's germline CDR1 is MNHEY and CDR2 SVGAGI. The chain's CDR3 is CASKPTGGTGYEQYF. The CDR3 DNA reads as TGTGCCAGCAAACCGACCGGGGGTACCGGCTACGAGCAGTACTTC.

The J gene is TRBJ1-6, the V gene TRBV5-1, with 7 nucleotides matching TRBD1. The CDR3 is made up of 16 amino acids. V shed 0 bases, J shed 3 bases, and the junction held 3 bases outside the gene matches. Germline assignment: CDR1 SGHRS and CDR2 YFSETQ. DNA of the CDR3: TGCGCCAGCAGCTTGGGGGACAGCTACTATAATTCACCCCTCCACTTT. It codes for CASSLGDSYYNSPLHF. Using reference TRBV5-1 and TRBJ1-6 for the parts outside the CDR3, the full variable domain is KAGVTQTPRYLIKTRGQQVTLSCSPISGHRSVSWYQQTPGQGLQFLFEYFSETQRNKGNFPGRFSGRQFSNSRSEMNVSTLELGDSALYLCASSLGDSYYNSPLHFGNGTRLTVT.

The genes are TRBV5-5 and TRBJ1-6; tentative D call: TRBD1 (6 bases). CDR3 size: 16 residues. Trimming took off 5 bases at V and 2 bases at J, with 14 bases between the two ends. The germline V gene encodes CDR1 SGHKS and CDR2 YYEKEE (reference sequence). Here the CDR3 reads CASREDGQPYNSPLHF. The CDR3 DNA follows: TGTGCCAGCAGGGAGGACGGACAGCCCTATAATTCACCCCTCCACTTT.

The chain joins TRBV19 to TRBJ2-2, with TRBD2 identical over 9 bases. The CDR3 runs 17 residues. Trimming took 4 bases from V and 2 from J; bases not matched to a gene: 8. Per the germline V gene, CDR1 is LNHDA and CDR2 is SQIVND (reference sequence). The CDR3 here is CASSNDPSGVNTGELFF. CDR3 nucleotides: TGTGCCAGTAGTAACGATCCTAGCGGGGTTAACACCGGGGAGCTGTTTTTT.

The chain employs TRBV9 and TRBJ1-3; D not certain. The CDR3 loop spans 12 amino acids. V lost 1 base to trimming and J lost 4 bases, with 3 bases between them. The germline V gene encodes CDR1 SGDLS and CDR2 YYNGEE. The CDR3 protein is CASSVLGNTIYF. DNA for the CDR3: TGTGCCAGCAGCGTATTAGGAAACACCATATATTTT.

The chain joins TRBV2 to TRBJ1-2, with 7 positions matching TRBD1. The CDR3 extends over 14 amino acids. CDR1 is SNHLY and CDR2 is FYNNEI in the germline V gene. V lost 8 bases and J lost 4; bases outside the gene matches: 10. The CDR3 loop is CASATGQNLYGYTF. The DNA of the CDR3 is TGTGCCAGCGCAACGGGACAGAACCTCTATGGCTACACCTTC.

The chain carries TRBV20-1 and TRBJ1-5; D may be TRBD1 (6 bases). Deletions cut 3 bases from V and 0 bases from J, with 12 bases between. Germline CDR1 is DFQATT and CDR2 is SNEGSKA (reference sequence). The CDR3 runs 15 residues. CDR3 bases: TGCAGTGCTAGTAGGGGGGGGAATAGCAATCAGCCCCAGCATTTT. Protein sequence: CSASRGGNSNQPQHF.

The chain recombines TRBV6-4 with TRBJ1-5; D ambiguous. V dropped 4 bases and J dropped 6 bases, with 13 bases sitting between them. The CDR3 consists of 14 residues. Per the germline V gene, CDR1 is MRHNA and CDR2 is SNTAGT. The CDR3, as DNA: TGTGCCAGCAGTGGCTCCGCGGGGAGTCAGCCCCAGCATTTT. This codes for CASSGSAGSQPQHF.

J is TRBJ1-6 and V is TRBV9; D possibly corresponds to TRBD1 (5 bases). Germline V gene data show CDR1 as SGDLS and CDR2 as YYNGEE. This CDR3 contains 15 residues. V was clipped by 0 bases and J by 6 bases, with 10 bases between them. CDR3 region: CASSVDGGINSPLHF. Here the CDR3 DNA reads TGTGCCAGCAGCGTAGATGGGGGGATTAATTCACCCCTCCACTTT.

The DNA for the CDR3 is TGTGCCAGCAGTTACTTTGGCGGGGGGATCCAAGAGACCCAGTACTTC. Its translation: CASSYFGGGIQETQYF. The rearrangement joins TRBV6-2 or TRBV6-3 to TRBJ2-5, with 8 bases matching TRBD2. The CDR3 totals 16 residues. Germline CDR1 reads MNHEY; CDR2 reads SVGEGT. V lost 1 base and J lost 1; bases outside the gene matches: 5.

The J gene is TRBJ2-5, the V gene TRBV27; D is unclear. The V gene's germline CDR1 is MNHEY and CDR2 SMNVEV (reference sequence). This CDR3 is 12 amino acids long. The ends were cut back, 4 bases at V and 0 bases at J, with 3 bases in the middle. Written as DNA, the CDR3 is TGTGCCAGCAGTTCTTACCAAGAGACCCAGTACTTC. Encoded protein: CASSSYQETQYF.

The rearrangement links TRBV7-2 to TRBJ2-5; perhaps TRBD2 as D (5 bases). CDR3 size: 14 residues. V lost 5 bases and J 2 bases, leaving 12 bases between the germline ends. Germline V gene lookup returns CDR1 SGHTA and CDR2 FQGNSA. The CDR3 DNA follows: TGTGCCAGCAGCCCCACCCGGGGTCAAGAGACCCAGTACTTC. Protein: CASSPTRGQETQYF.

CDR3 protein: CASSKIERNTEAFF. Written as DNA, the CDR3 is TGTGCCAGCAGCAAAATAGAAAGAAACACTGAAGCTTTCTTT. The V call is TRBV2, the J call TRBJ1-1; D ambiguous. In germline, CDR1 is SNHLY, CDR2 FYNNEI. The V end was cut by 6 bases, the J end by 2 bases, with 13 bases between. The CDR3 is 14 amino acids.

This rearrangement joins TRBV5-8 to TRBJ1-4; tentative D call: TRBD1 (6 bases). CDR1 SGHTS and CDR2 YDEGEE come from the germline V gene. The CDR3 has 15 residues. V was clipped by 9 bases and J by 3 bases, with 18 bases between them. The CDR3 spells CATSSGGLANEKLFF. For the CDR3, the DNA is TGTGCCACCTCGTCTGGGGGCCTTGCTAATGAAAAACTGTTTTTT.

The V gene is TRBV20-1, the J gene TRBJ2-5; a weak D match, TRBD1 (6 bases). In germline, CDR1 is DFQATT, CDR2 SNEGSKA (reference sequence). Between the trimmed V and J ends, which lost 4 bases and 9 bases, there was a span of 12 bases. The CDR3 runs to 11 residues. The CDR3 region is CSAKKGGAQYF. CDR3 DNA: TGCAGTGCTAAAAAAGGGGGAGCCCAGTACTTC.

This rearrangement joins TRBV5-1 to TRBJ2-7; D perhaps matches TRBD2 (6 bases). This CDR3 spans 15 amino acids. V lost 4 bases to trimming and J lost 3 bases, with 17 bases between them. CDR1 and CDR2 from the germline V gene are SGHRS and YFSETQ. The CDR3 sequence: CASSPWGLDNYEQYF. The CDR3 DNA reads as TGCGCCAGCAGCCCTTGGGGACTCGACAACTACGAGCAGTACTTC.